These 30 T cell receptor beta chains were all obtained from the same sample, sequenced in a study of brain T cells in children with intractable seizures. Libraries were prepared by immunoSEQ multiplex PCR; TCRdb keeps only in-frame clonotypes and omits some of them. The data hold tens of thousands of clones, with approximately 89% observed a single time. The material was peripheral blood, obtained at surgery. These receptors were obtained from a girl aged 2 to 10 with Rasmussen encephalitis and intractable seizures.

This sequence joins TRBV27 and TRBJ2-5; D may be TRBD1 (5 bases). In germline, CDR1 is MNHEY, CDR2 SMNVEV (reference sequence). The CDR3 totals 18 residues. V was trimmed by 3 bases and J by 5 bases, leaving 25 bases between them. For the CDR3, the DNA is TGTGCCAGCAGTTTCAGGGTTACGGGTGATATCACAGAGGAGACCCAGTACTTC. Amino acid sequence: CASSFRVTGDITEETQYF.

The DNA for the CDR3 is TGTGCCAGCAGTTTAGGGGCAGGGGCCTACTATGGCTACACCTTC. Its protein product is CASSLGAGAYYGYTF. The rearrangement links TRBV27 to TRBJ1-2, with D perhaps TRBD1 (6 bases). This CDR3 has 15 residues. V lost 2 bases and J 3 bases, leaving 13 bases between the germline ends. Germline CDR1 reads MNHEY; CDR2 reads SMNVEV (reference sequence).

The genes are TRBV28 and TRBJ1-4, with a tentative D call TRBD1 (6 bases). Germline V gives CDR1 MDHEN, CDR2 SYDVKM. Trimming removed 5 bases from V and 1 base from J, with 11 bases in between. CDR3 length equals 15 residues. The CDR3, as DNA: TGTGCCAGCAGTCTCCAGACAGGAACTAATGAAAAACTGTTTTTT. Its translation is CASSLQTGTNEKLFF.

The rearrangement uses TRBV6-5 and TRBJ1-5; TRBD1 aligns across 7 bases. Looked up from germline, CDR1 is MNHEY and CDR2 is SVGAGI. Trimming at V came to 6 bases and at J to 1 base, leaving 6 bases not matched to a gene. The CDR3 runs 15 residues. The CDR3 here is CASRPGGRSNQPQHF. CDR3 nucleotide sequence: TGTGCCAGCAGGCCAGGGGGGAGAAGCAATCAGCCCCAGCATTTT.

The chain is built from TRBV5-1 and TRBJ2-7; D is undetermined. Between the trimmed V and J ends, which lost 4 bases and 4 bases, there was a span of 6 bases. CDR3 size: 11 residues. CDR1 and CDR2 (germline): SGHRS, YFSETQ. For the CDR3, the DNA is TGCGCCAGCAGCCTCCAGTACGAGCAGTACTTC. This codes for CASSLQYEQYF.

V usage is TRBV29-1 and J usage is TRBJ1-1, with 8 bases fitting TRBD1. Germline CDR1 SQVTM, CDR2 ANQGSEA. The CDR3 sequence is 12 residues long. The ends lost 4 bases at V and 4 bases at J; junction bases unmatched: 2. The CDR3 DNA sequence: TGCAGCGTTGTGACAGGGGCCACTGAAGCTTTCTTT. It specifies CSVVTGATEAFF.

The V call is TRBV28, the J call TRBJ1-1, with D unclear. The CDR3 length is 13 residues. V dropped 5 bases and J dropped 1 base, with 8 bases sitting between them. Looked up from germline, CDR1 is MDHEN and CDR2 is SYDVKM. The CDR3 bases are TGTGCCAGCAGTGGCACAAGGAACACTGAAGCTTTCTTT. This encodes CASSGTRNTEAFF.

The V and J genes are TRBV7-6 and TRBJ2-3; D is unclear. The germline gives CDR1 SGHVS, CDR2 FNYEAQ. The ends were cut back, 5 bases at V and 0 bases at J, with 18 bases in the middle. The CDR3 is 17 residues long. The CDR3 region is CASSRRTATTSTDTQYF. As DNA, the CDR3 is TGTGCCAGCAGCCGTCGGACCGCCACTACAAGCACAGATACGCAGTATTTT. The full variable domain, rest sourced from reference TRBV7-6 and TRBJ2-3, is GAGVSQSPRYKVTKRGQDVALRCDPISGHVSLYWYRQALGQGPEFLTYFNYEAQQDKSGLPNDRFSAERPEGSISTLTIQRTEQRDSAMYRCASSRRTATTSTDTQYFGPGTRLTVL.

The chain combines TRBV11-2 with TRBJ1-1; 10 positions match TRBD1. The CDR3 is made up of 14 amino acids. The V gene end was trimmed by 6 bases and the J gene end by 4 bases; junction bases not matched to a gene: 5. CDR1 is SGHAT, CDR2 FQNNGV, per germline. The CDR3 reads CASRLRTGGTEAFF. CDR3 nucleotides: TGTGCCAGCAGACTCCGGACAGGGGGCACTGAAGCTTTCTTT.

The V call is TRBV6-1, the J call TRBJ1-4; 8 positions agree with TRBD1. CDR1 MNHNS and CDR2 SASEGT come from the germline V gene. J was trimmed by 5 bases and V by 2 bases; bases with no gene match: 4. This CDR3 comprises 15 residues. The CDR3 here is CASSERDRPNEKLFF. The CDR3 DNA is TGTGCCAGCAGTGAAAGGGACAGGCCGAATGAAAAACTGTTTTTT.

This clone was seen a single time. Here the CDR3 DNA reads TGTGCCAGCAGCTTCGGACGCCTCAGTGGGCCCCAGTACTTC. Translated, it gives CASSFGRLSGPQYF. The genes are TRBV11-2 and TRBJ2-5; no firm D call. The V and J ends lost 3 bases and 9 bases respectively, with 17 bases between them. This CDR3 has 14 amino acids. Germline assignment: CDR1 SGHAT and CDR2 FQNNGV.

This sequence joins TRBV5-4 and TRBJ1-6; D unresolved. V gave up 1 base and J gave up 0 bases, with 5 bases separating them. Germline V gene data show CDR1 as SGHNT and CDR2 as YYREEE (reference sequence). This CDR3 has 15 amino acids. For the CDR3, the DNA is TGTGCCAGCAGCTTGTTCAGCTCCTATAATTCACCCCTCCACTTT. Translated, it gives CASSLFSSYNSPLHF.

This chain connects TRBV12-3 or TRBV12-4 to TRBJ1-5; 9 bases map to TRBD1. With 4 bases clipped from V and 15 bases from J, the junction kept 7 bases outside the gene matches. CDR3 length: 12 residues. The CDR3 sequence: CASSSTGGGPHF. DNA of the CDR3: TGTGCCAGCAGTTCTACAGGGGGCGGGCCGCATTTT.

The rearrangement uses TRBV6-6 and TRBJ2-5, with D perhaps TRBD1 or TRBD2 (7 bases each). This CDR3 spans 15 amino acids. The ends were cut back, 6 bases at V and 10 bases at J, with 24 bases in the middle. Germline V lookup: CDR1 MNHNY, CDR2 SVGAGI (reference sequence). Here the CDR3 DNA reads TGTGCCAGCAGAACGGGGGGACAGTCAACCCTGAACCAGTACTTC. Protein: CASRTGGQSTLNQYF.

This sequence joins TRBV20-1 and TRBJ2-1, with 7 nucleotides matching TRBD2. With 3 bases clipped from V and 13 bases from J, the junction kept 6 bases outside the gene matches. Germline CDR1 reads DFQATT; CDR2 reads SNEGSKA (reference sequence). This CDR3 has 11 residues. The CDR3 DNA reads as TGCAGTGCTAGTCGGGGGGACTATCAGTTCTTC. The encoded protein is CSASRGDYQFF.

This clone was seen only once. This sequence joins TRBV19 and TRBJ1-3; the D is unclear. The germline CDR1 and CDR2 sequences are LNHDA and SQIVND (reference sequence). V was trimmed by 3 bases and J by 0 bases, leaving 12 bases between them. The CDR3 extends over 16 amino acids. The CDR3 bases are TGTGCCAGTAGTATTGCACACCTGAGCTCTGGAAACACCATATATTTT. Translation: CASSIAHLSSGNTIYF.

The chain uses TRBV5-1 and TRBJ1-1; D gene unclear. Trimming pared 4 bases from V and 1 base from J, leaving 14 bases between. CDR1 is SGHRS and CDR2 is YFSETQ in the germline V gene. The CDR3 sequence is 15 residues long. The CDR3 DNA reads TGCGCCAGCAGCACTTCCTCTACAAGGAACACTGAAGCTTTCTTT. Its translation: CASSTSSTRNTEAFF. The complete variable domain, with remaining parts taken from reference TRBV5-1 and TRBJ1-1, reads KAGVTQTPRYLIKTRGQQVTLSCSPISGHRSVSWYQQTPGQGLQFLFEYFSETQRNKGNFPGRFSGRQFSNSRSEMNVSTLELGDSALYLCASSTSSTRNTEAFFGQGTRLTVV.

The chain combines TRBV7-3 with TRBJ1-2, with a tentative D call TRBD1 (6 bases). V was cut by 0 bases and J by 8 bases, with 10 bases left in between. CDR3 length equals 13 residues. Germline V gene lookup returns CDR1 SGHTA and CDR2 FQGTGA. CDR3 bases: TGTGCCAGCAGCTTAACCACAGGGACCGGCTACACCTTC. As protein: CASSLTTGTGYTF.

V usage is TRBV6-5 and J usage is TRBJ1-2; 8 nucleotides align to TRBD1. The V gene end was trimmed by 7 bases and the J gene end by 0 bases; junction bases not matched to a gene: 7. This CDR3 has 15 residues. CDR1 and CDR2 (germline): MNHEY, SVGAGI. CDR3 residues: CASTDRAHSNYGYTF. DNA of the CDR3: TGTGCCAGCACGGACAGGGCCCATTCTAACTATGGCTACACCTTC.

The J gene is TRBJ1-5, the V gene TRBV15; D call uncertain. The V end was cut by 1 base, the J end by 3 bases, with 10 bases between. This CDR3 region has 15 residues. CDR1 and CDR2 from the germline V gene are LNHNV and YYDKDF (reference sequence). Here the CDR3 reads CATSRARGDNQPQHF. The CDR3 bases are TGTGCCACCAGCAGAGCACGGGGAGACAATCAGCCCCAGCATTTT.

CDR3 nucleotide sequence: TGTGCCTGGAGTGTAAATGCCAAGGGGGAGGGAGCTTTCTTT. Translated: CAWSVNAKGEGAFF. The chain uses TRBV30 and TRBJ1-1, with D possibly matching TRBD1 (6 bases). Germline lookup yields CDR1 GTSNPN and CDR2 SVGIG (reference sequence). The CDR3 contains 14 residues. V was trimmed by 0 bases and J by 10 bases, leaving 18 bases between them.

This chain's CDR3 is CASSSGGQTNTEAFF. The CDR3, as DNA: TGTGCCAGTAGTTCAGGGGGACAGACGAACACTGAAGCTTTCTTT. This rearrangement joins TRBV19 to TRBJ1-1; 7 bases are a match to TRBD1. The junction had 7 bases not matched to a gene; V was cut back by 5 bases and J by 1 base. CDR3 length equals 15 residues. Germline-derived CDR1 and CDR2 are LNHDA and SQIVND (reference sequence).

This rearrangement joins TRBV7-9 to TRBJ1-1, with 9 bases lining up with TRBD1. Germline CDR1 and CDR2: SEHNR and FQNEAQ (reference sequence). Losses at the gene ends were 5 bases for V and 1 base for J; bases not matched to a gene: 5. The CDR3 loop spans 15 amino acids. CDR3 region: CASSPTTGGNTEAFF. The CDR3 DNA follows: TGTGCCAGCAGCCCAACGACAGGGGGGAACACTGAAGCTTTCTTT.

In nucleotides, the CDR3 is TGTGCCACCAGCACCCGGGGTAAGGACAGCTCCTATAATTCACCCCTCCACTTT. As protein: CATSTRGKDSSYNSPLHF. V is TRBV15 and J is TRBJ1-6; maybe TRBD1 (6 bases). The CDR3 has 18 residues. Germline V lookup: CDR1 LNHNV, CDR2 YYDKDF (reference sequence). V was shortened by 4 bases and J by 0 bases, with 16 bases between the two germline ends.

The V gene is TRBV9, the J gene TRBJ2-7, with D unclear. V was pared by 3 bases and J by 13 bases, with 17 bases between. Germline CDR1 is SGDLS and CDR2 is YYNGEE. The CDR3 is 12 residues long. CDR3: CASSESSGDLYF. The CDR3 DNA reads TGTGCCAGCAGCGAGAGTTCAGGCGATCTTTACTTC.

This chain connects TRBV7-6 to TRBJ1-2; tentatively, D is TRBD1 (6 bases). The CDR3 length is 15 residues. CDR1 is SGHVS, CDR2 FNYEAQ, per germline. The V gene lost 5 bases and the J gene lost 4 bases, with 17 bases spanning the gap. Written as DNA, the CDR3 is TGTGCCAGCAGCCCTCCCGCGGGGGGCGCCTATGGCTACACCTTC. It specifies CASSPPAGGAYGYTF.

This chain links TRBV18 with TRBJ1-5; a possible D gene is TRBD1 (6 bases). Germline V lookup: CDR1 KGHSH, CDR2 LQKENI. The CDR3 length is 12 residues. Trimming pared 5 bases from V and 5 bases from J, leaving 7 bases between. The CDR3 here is CASSRGYQPQHF. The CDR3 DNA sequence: TGTGCCAGCTCAAGGGGGTATCAGCCCCAGCATTTT.

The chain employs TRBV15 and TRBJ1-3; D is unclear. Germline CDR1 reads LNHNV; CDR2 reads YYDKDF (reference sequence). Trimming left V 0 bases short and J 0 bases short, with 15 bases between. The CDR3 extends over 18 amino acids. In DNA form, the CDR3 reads TGTGCCACCAGCAGAGATTATAGGGCAGGCTACTCTGGAAACACCATATATTTT. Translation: CATSRDYRAGYSGNTIYF.

CDR3 sequence: CASSLQIWGTDTQYF. The CDR3, as DNA: TGCGCCAGCAGCCTACAGATTTGGGGCACAGATACGCAGTATTTT. The chain carries TRBV4-1 and TRBJ2-3; D ambiguous. The CDR3 contains 15 residues. From germline, CDR1 is MGHRA and CDR2 YSYEKL. V was cut by 4 bases and J by 1 base, with 12 bases left in between.

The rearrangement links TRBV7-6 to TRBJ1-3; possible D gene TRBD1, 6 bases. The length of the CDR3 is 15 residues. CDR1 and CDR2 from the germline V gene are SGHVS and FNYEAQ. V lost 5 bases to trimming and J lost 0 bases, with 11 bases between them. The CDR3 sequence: CASSIDRSSGNTIYF. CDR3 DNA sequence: TGTGCCAGCAGCATAGACAGGTCCTCTGGAAACACCATATATTTT.